The clone carrying this T cell receptor beta chain has only a few counts. This entry belongs to a study of early T cells in non-severe SARS-CoV-2 infection. In TCRdb, the 5' RACE reads were re-called with MiXCR into one record per CDR3 protein. Of 90,000 to 120,000 distinct CDR3 sequences detected, roughly 12% appear once; the ten largest clones hold 3% to 3.5%. The CDR3 contains 15 residues. V was pared by 0 bases and J by 7 bases, with 13 bases between. Germline V gene sequence: CDR1 MNHNY, CDR2 SVGAGI (reference sequence). Sequencing input: whole blood. This receptor was taken from an adult who was a healthcare worker with PCR-confirmed SARS-CoV-2 infection or an uninfected control (not recorded which). This chain links TRBV6-6 with TRBJ1-5, with D possibly matching TRBD1 (5 bases). The CDR3 loop reads CASSYSQGPPQPQHF. As DNA, the CDR3 is TGTGCCAGCAGTTACTCCCAGGGCCCCCCACAGCCCCAGCATTTT.